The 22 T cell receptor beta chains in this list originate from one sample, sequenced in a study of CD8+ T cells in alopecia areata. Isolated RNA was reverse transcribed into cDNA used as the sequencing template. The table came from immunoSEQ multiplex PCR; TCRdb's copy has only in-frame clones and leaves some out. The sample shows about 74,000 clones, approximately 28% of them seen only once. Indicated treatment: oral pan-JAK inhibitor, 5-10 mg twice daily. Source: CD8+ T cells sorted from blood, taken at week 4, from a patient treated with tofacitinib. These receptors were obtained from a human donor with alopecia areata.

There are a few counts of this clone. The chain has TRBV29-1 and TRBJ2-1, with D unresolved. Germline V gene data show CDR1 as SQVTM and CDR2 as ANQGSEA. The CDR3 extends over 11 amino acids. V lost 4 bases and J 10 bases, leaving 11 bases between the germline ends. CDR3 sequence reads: CSVGLGWEQFF. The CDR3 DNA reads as TGCAGCGTTGGGCTGGGCTGGGAGCAGTTCTTC.

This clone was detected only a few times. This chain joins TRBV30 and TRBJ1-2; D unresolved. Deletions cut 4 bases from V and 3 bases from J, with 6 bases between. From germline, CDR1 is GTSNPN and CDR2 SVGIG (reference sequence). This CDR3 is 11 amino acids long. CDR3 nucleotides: TGTGCCTGGAACAAGGACTATGGCTACACCTTC. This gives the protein CAWNKDYGYTF.

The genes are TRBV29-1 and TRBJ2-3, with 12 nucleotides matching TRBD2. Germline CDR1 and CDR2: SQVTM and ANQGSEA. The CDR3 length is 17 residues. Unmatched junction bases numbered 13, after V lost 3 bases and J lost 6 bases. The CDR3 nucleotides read TGCAGCGTTGAGGGGGTTACTAGCGGGAGGAAGATGGATACGCAGTATTTT. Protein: CSVEGVTSGRKMDTQYF.

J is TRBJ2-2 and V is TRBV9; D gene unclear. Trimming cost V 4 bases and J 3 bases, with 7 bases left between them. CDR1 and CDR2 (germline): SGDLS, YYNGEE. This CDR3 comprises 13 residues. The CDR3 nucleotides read TGTGCCAGCAGCCCCGGTGACACCGGGGAGCTGTTTTTT. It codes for CASSPGDTGELFF.

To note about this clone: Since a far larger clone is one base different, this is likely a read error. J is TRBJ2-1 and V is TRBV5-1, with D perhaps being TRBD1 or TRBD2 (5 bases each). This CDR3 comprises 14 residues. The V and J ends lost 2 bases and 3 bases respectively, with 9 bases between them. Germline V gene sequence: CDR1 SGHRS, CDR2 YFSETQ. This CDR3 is CASSFWGSYNEQFF. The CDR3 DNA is TGCGCCAGCAGCTTCTGGGGGAGCTACAATGAGCAGTTCTTC.

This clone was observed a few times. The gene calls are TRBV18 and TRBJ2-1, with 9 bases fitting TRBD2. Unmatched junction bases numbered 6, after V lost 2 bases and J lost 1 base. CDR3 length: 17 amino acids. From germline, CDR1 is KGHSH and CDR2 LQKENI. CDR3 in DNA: TGTGCCAGCTCACCAAGCGGGGGGACTAGGTCCTACAATGAGCAGTTCTTC. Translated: CASSPSGGTRSYNEQFF.

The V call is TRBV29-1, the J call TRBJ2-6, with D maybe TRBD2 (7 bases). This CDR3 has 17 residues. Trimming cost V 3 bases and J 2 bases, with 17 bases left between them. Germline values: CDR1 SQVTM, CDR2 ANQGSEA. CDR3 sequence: CSVESRGRSPGANVLTF. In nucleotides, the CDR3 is TGCAGCGTTGAGTCGCGGGGGCGATCGCCTGGGGCCAACGTCCTGACTTTC.

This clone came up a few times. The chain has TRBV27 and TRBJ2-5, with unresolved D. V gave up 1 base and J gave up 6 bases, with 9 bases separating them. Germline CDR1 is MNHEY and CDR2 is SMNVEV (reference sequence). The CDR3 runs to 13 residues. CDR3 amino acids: CASSLFEGKTQYF. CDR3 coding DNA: TGTGCCAGCAGTTTATTTGAAGGGAAGACCCAGTACTTC.

The DNA of the CDR3 is TGTGCCAGCAGTGTAAACAGCCAAGAGACCCAGTACTTC. Its translation: CASSVNSQETQYF. The V and J genes are TRBV25-1 and TRBJ2-5; D call uncertain. V shed 4 bases and J shed 1 base, with 7 bases lying between them. Germline V lookup: CDR1 MGHDK, CDR2 SYGVNS. CDR3 size: 13 residues.

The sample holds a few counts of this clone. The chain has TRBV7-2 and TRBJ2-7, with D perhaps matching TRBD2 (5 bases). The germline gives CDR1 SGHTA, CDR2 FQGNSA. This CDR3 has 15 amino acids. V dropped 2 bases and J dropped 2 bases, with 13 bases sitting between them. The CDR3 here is CASSLRGSPTYEQYF. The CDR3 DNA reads TGTGCCAGCAGCTTACGGGGTTCTCCTACCTACGAGCAGTACTTC.

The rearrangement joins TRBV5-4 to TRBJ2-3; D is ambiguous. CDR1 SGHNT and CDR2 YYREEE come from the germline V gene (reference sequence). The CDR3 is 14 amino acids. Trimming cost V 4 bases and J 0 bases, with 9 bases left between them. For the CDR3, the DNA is TGTGCCAGCAGCCAAATGATTAGCACAGATACGCAGTATTTT. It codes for CASSQMISTDTQYF.

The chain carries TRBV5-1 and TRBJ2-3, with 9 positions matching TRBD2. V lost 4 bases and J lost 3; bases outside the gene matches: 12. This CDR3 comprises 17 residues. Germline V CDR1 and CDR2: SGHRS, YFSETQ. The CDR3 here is CASSGHGAGGETDTQYF. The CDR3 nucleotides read TGCGCCAGCAGCGGCCATGGAGCGGGAGGAGAAACAGATACGCAGTATTTT.

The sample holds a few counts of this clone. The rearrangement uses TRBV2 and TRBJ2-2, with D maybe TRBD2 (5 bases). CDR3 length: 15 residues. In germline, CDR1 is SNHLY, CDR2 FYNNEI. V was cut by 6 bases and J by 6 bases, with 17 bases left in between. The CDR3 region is CASSATGNKAGELFF. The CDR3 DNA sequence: TGTGCCAGCAGCGCTACCGGGAATAAGGCCGGGGAGCTGTTTTTT.

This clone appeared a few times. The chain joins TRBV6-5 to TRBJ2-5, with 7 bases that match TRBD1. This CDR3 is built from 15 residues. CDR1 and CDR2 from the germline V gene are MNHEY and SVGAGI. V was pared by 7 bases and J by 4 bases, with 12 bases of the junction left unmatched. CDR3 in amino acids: CASILRQGPAETQYF. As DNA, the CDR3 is TGTGCCAGCATTTTACGACAGGGCCCAGCAGAGACCCAGTACTTC.

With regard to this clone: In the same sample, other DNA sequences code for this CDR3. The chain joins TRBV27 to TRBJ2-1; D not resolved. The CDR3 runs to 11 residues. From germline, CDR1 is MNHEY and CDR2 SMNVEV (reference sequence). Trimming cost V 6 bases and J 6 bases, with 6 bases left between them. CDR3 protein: CASSQFNEQFF. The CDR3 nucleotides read TGTGCCAGCAGCCAATTCAATGAGCAGTTCTTC.

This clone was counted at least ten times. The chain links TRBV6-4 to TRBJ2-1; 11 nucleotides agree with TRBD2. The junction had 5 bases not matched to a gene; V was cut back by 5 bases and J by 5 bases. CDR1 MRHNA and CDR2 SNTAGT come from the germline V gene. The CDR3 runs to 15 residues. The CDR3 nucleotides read TGTGCCAGCAGTCCACTAGCGGGAGATAACAATGAGCAGTTCTTC. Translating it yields CASSPLAGDNNEQFF.

In DNA, the CDR3 is TGTGCCAGCAGTGAGGGCGCTGAAGCTTTCTTT. It encodes CASSEGAEAFF. The chain combines TRBV11-2 with TRBJ1-1; D is undetermined. V lost 6 bases and J 6 bases, leaving 8 bases between the germline ends. This CDR3 is built from 11 residues. Germline assignment: CDR1 SGHAT and CDR2 FQNNGV. Together with reference TRBV11-2 and TRBJ1-1, the CDR3 gives the full variable domain: EAGVAQSPRYKIIEKRQSVAFWCNPISGHATLYWYQQILGQGPKLLIQFQNNGVVDDSQLPKDRFSAERLKGVDSTLKIQPAKLEDSAVYLCASSEGAEAFFGQGTRLTVV.

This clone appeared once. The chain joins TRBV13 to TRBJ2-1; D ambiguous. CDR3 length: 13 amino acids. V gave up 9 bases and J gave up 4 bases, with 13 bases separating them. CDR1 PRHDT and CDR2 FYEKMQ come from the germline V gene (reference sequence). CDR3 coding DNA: TGTGCCAGTGGGTTGGGCGCGTACAATGAGCAGTTCTTC. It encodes CASGLGAYNEQFF.

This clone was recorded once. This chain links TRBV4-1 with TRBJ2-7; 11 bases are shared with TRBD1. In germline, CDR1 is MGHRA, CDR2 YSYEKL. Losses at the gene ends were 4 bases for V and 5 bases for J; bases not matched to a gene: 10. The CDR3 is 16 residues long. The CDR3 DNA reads TGCGCCAGCAGCCCGCGGCGGGACAGGGGGTCTCACGAGCAGTACTTC. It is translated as CASSPRRDRGSHEQYF.

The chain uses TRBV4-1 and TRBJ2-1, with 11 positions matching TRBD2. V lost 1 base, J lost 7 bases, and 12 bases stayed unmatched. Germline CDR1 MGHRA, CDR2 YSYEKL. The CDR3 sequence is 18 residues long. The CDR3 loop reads CASSQAITGLAAINEQFF. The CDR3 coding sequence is TGCGCCAGCAGCCAAGCTATCACGGGACTAGCGGCAATTAATGAGCAGTTCTTC.

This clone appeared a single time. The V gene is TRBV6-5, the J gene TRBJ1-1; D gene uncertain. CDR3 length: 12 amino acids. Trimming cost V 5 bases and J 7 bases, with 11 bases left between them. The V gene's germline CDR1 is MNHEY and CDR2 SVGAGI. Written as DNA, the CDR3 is TGTGCCAGCAGTCGTCCTGCGGGTGAAGCTTTCTTT. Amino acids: CASSRPAGEAFF.

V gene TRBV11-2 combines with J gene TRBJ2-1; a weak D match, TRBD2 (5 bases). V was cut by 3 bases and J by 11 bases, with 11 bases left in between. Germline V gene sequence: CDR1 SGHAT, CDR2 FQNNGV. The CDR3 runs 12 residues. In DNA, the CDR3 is TGTGCCAGCAGCTTCAGCGGCCCCAAGCAGTTCTTC. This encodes CASSFSGPKQFF. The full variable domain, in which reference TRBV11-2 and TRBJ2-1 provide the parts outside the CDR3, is EAGVAQSPRYKIIEKRQSVAFWCNPISGHATLYWYQQILGQGPKLLIQFQNNGVVDDSQLPKDRFSAERLKGVDSTLKIQPAKLEDSAVYLCASSFSGPKQFFGPGTRLTVL.